The present T cell receptor (beta chain) was sequenced within a study of blood T cell repertoires in COVID-19. About the study: Samples came from the United States, Italy and Spain, spanning acute and convalescent COVID-19. Sources were T cells, B-cell-depleted T cells, or PBMCs; the material itself was cDNA or gDNA.

This CDR3 region has 18 residues. V was cut by 0 bases and J by 1 base, with 18 bases left in between. In germline, CDR1 is SGHDN, CDR2 FVKESK. Methods used by the authors: Researchers report that nucleated cell counts were estimated from reference gene primer amplification. Measured with immunoSEQ multiplex PCR; TCRdb has only the in-frame clones, and not every one. The V and J calls and clone size are taken from that table; D and trimming were inferred from the DNA. This sample yields about 94,000 clones, of which around 87% are seen a single time; 4.9% belongs to the top ten. Material: peripheral blood. This chain connects TRBV14 to TRBJ1-2; D gene uncertain. The receptor's source is an elderly woman with acute or convalescent COVID-19. DNA for the CDR3: TGTGCCAGCAGCCAAGATCGGAGGAAAAACAGTGATAACTATGGCTACACCTTC. Its translation: CASSQDRRKNSDNYGYTF.